These 14 T cell receptor beta chains were all obtained from the same sample, sequenced in a study of blood T cell repertoires in COVID-19. The method was immunoSEQ multiplex PCR; TCRdb's version includes in-frame clones alone and lacks a portion of them. The sample lists tens of thousands of clones, roughly 89% occurring once. The sequencing input was peripheral blood. These receptors came from a man aged 55 to 70 with acute or convalescent COVID-19.

The J gene is TRBJ1-1, the V gene TRBV6-1; maybe TRBD1 (6 bases). CDR1 is MNHNS, CDR2 SASEGT, per germline. The CDR3 has 10 residues. V lost 0 bases, J lost 14 bases, and 7 bases lay in between. CDR3 residues: CASSEAGQFF. The CDR3 DNA reads as TGTGCCAGCAGTGAAGCGGGACAATTCTTT.

In DNA, the CDR3 is TGCGCCAGCAGCCAAGAACGGTCAGGGAGGGAAGCTTTCTTT. Residues: CASSQERSGREAFF. V gene TRBV4-3 combines with J gene TRBJ1-1; D is perhaps TRBD1 (5 bases). The CDR3 extends over 14 amino acids. Between the trimmed V and J ends, which lost 0 bases and 8 bases, there was a span of 13 bases. CDR1 and CDR2 (germline): LGHNA, YSLEER.

This chain uses TRBV7-8 with TRBJ2-7, with 9 bases lining up with TRBD2. J lost 5 bases, V lost 0 bases, and 14 bases had no gene match. The germline V gene encodes CDR1 SGHVS and CDR2 FQNEAQ. This CDR3 spans 18 amino acids. The CDR3 protein is CASSLARGGLAGIHEQYF. CDR3 coding DNA: TGTGCCAGCAGCTTAGCGAGAGGGGGGCTAGCGGGGATACACGAGCAGTACTTC.

V gene TRBV14 combines with J gene TRBJ2-7, with 10 nucleotides matching TRBD1. The CDR3 spans 15 residues. V trimming: 2 bases; J trimming: 6 bases; junction bases outside the gene matches: 7. The germline V gene encodes CDR1 SGHDN and CDR2 FVKESK. The CDR3, as DNA: TGTGCCAGCAGCCAACTGGGGACAGGGGTCCGCGAGCAGTACTTC. Its translation: CASSQLGTGVREQYF.

This clone has a single count. The chain recombines TRBV4-2 with TRBJ2-3; 11 positions match TRBD2. The ends lost 2 bases at V and 6 bases at J; junction bases unmatched: 7. From germline, CDR1 is LGHNA and CDR2 YNFKEQ. This CDR3 has 16 amino acids. The CDR3 loop is CASSQPGTSGGDTQYF. DNA of the CDR3: TGTGCCAGCAGCCAACCTGGGACTAGCGGAGGGGATACGCAGTATTTT.

The chain carries TRBV10-2 and TRBJ2-5, with TRBD1 matching 7 bases. Germline V gene data show CDR1 as WSHSY and CDR2 as SAAADI. The length of the CDR3 is 14 residues. V gave up 4 bases and J gave up 4 bases; unmatched junction bases: 6. The CDR3 spells CASSGTGQIETQYF. The CDR3 bases are TGCGCCAGCAGTGGGACGGGACAGATAGAGACCCAGTACTTC.

The sample holds a few counts of this clone. V and J are TRBV24-1 and TRBJ2-1; 9 nucleotides align to TRBD2. J gave up 8 bases and V 4 bases, and 8 bases lay outside the gene matches. The CDR3 has 15 amino acids. Germline CDR1 is KGHDR and CDR2 is SFDVKD. This CDR3 is CATSDRGGALDEQFF. The CDR3 DNA reads TGTGCCACCAGTGACCGCGGGGGGGCTCTGGATGAGCAGTTCTTC.

The V and J genes are TRBV27 and TRBJ2-1; D is undetermined. V lost 5 bases, J lost 5 bases, and 10 bases lay in between. The CDR3 has 13 amino acids. Germline CDR1 is MNHEY and CDR2 is SMNVEV (reference sequence). CDR3 nucleotides: TGTGCCAGCAGTCCCCCTGGGCACAATGAGCAGTTCTTC. Residues: CASSPPGHNEQFF.

The chain employs TRBV28 and TRBJ2-7; TRBD1 agrees at 8 bases. CDR3 size: 13 residues. Germline V gene data show CDR1 as MDHEN and CDR2 as SYDVKM. The trim removed 8 bases at V and 3 bases at J, leaving 6 bases unmatched. In DNA, the CDR3 is TGTGCCAGCGGGACAGGCGAGCTCTACGAGCAGTACTTC. It translates to CASGTGELYEQYF.

The V gene is TRBV13, the J gene TRBJ1-5, with unresolved D. The germline gives CDR1 PRHDT, CDR2 FYEKMQ (reference sequence). V lost 7 bases to trimming and J lost 2 bases, with 15 bases between them. The CDR3 has 15 residues. For the CDR3, the DNA is TGTGCCAGCACCCGTGGCAGGCGGGGCAATCAGCCCCAGCATTTT. Its protein is CASTRGRRGNQPQHF.

The rearrangement joins TRBV5-1 to TRBJ2-7, with 10 bases fitting TRBD2. CDR3 length: 16 amino acids. Germline V CDR1 and CDR2: SGHRS, YFSETQ. With 1 base clipped from V and 4 bases from J, the junction kept 8 bases outside the gene matches. CDR3 protein: CASSLTSSGGRYEQYF. The CDR3 region has the DNA TGCGCCAGCAGCTTGACTTCTAGCGGGGGTAGATACGAGCAGTACTTC.

The chain has TRBV9 and TRBJ2-6, with D perhaps TRBD2 (5 bases). The CDR3 totals 16 residues. Trimming left V 6 bases short and J 0 bases short, with 13 bases between. Germline-derived CDR1 and CDR2 are SGDLS and YYNGEE. DNA for the CDR3: TGTGCCAGCAACACCCTTCGGGGCTCTGGGGCCAACGTCCTGACTTTC. Residues: CASNTLRGSGANVLTF. Complete variable domain (other parts from reference TRBV9 and TRBJ2-6): DSGVTQTPKHLITATGQRVTLRCSPRSGDLSVYWYQQSLDQGLQFLIQYYNGEERAKGNILERFSAQQFPDLHSELNLSSLELGDSALYFCASNTLRGSGANVLTFGAGSRLTVL.

The genes are TRBV24-1 and TRBJ2-3; 8 nucleotides align to TRBD2. Germline V gene lookup returns CDR1 KGHDR and CDR2 SFDVKD. V lost 6 bases, J lost 5 bases, and 6 bases stayed unmatched. The CDR3 sequence is 14 residues long. The CDR3: CATSRRGGRDTQYF. As DNA, the CDR3 is TGTGCCACCAGTAGACGGGGGGGCCGAGATACGCAGTATTTT.

This chain connects TRBV7-2 to TRBJ1-5; 8 bases map to TRBD1. The CDR3 totals 14 residues. In germline, CDR1 is SGHTA, CDR2 FQGNSA. V was clipped by 5 bases and J by 7 bases; unmatched bases: 7. CDR3 bases: TGTGCCAGCAGCCAGCGGACAGGGACCCAGCCCCAGCATTTT. It yields the protein CASSQRTGTQPQHF. The entire variable domain, with the rest obtained from reference TRBV7-2 and TRBJ1-5, is as follows: GAGVSQSPSNKVTEKGKDVELRCDPISGHTALYWYRQSLGQGLEFLIYFQGNSAPDKSGLPSDRFSAERTGGSVSTLTIQRTQQEDSAVYLCASSQRTGTQPQHFGDGTRLSIL.